This TCR beta chain was identified during a study of cytomegalovirus exposure and HLA in healthy donors. The primer mix had 60 Vbeta and 13 Jbeta primers. Per the original methods: Unique TCR beta chains totaled some 78 million in a later count, with roughly 11 million of them shared. Method: immunoSEQ multiplex PCR; TCRdb's copy keeps in-frame clones and lacks some. The D gene and trimming were derived from the DNA, and the V and J assignments and clone size from that table. The sample lists around 89,000 clones, 81% occurring once. CDR1 is PRHDT and CDR2 is FYEKMQ in the germline V gene (reference sequence). V shed 4 bases and J shed 3 bases, with 14 bases lying between them. The CDR3 is 15 residues long.

Input material: PBMCs. The clonotype was recovered from a girl aged 2 to 9 in good health and CMV-seropositive. The rearrangement uses TRBV13 and TRBJ2-3; tentatively, D is TRBD1 (6 bases). In DNA form, the CDR3 reads TGTGCCAGCAGCTCAACAGGGAAAGAGACAGATACGCAGTATTTT. Translated, it gives CASSSTGKETDTQYF.